This T cell receptor beta chain was sequenced for a study of kidney transplant recipient with SARS-CoV-2 infection. This clonotype was recorded a few times. TCRdb re-analysed the reads in MiXCR, keeping a single row per CDR3 protein. The sample shows 250,000 or so distinct CDR3 sequences, more than 25% of them seen only once. This clonotype was obtained from a male patient between 25 and 40 years old who had COVID-19 and was a kidney transplant recipient. Some T cells may trace back to the graft donor. This material consisted of a blood sample, taken at baseline and around day 120 from a kidney transplant recipient.

CDR3 sequence reads: CASSPHRTLRKTYGYTF. In DNA form, the CDR3 reads TGTGCCAGCAGCCCACACCGCACCCTTCGAAAGACCTATGGCTACACCTTC. The rearrangement joins TRBV3-1 to TRBJ1-2; D is unclear. Looked up from germline, CDR1 is LGHDT and CDR2 is YNNKEL (reference sequence). V was cut by 4 bases and J by 4 bases, with 22 bases left in between. The CDR3 has 17 residues.